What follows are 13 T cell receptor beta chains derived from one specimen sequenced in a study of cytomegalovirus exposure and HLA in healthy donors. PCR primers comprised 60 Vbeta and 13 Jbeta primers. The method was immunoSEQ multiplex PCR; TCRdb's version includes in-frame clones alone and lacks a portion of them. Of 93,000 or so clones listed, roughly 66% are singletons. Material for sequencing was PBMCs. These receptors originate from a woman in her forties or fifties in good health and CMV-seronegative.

The CDR3 here is CASSQSRDSGARGQYF. The CDR3 DNA sequence: TGCGCCAGCAGCCAAAGCCGGGACAGCGGAGCCCGTGGCCAGTACTTC. The V gene is TRBV4-3, the J gene TRBJ2-5; 7 bases agree with TRBD1. The CDR3 is made up of 16 amino acids. J was trimmed by 10 bases and V by 2 bases; bases with no gene match: 16. Germline-derived CDR1 and CDR2 are LGHNA and YSLEER.

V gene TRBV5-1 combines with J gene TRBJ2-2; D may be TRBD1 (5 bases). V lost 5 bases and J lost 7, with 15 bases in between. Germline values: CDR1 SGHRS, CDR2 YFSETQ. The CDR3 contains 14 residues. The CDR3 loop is CASRRTGLYGELFF. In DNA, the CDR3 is TGCGCCAGCAGGAGAACAGGCCTTTACGGGGAGCTGTTTTTT. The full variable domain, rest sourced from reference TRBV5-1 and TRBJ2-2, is KAGVTQTPRYLIKTRGQQVTLSCSPISGHRSVSWYQQTPGQGLQFLFEYFSETQRNKGNFPGRFSGRQFSNSRSEMNVSTLELGDSALYLCASRRTGLYGELFFGEGSRLTVL.

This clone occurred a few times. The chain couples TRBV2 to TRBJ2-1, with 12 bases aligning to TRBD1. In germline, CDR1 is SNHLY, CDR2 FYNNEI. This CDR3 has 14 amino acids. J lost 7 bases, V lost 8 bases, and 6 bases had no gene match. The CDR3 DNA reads TGTGCCAGCGTATGGGACAGGGGGCAGAATGAGCAGTTCTTC. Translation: CASVWDRGQNEQFF.

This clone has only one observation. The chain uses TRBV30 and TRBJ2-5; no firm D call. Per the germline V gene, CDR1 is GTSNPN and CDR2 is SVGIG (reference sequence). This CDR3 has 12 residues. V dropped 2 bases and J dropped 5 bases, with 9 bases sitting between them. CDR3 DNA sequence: TGTGCCTGGAGTACCGTTCGGGAGACCCAGTACTTC. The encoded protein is CAWSTVRETQYF. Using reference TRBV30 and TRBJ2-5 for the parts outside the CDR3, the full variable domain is SQTIHQWPATLVQPVGSPLSLECTVEGTSNPNLYWYRQAAGRGLQLLFYSVGIGQISSEVPQNLSASRPQDRQFILSSKKLLLSDSGFYLCAWSTVRETQYFGPGTRLLVL.

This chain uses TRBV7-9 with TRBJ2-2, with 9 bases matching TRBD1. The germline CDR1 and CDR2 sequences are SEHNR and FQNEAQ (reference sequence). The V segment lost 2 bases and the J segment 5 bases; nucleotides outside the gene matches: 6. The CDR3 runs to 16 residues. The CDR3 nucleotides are TGTGCCAGCAGCTTAAGTTCGGGACAGGGTACCGGGGAGCTGTTTTTT. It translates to CASSLSSGQGTGELFF.

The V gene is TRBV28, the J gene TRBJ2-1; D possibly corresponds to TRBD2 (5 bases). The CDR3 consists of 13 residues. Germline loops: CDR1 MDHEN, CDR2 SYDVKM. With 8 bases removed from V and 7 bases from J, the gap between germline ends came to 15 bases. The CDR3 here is CASRDLWANEQFF. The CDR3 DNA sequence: TGTGCCAGCCGGGATTTGTGGGCGAATGAGCAGTTCTTC.

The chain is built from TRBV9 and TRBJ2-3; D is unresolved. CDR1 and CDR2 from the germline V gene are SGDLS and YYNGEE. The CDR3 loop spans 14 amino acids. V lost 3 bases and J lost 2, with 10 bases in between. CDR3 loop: CASSDWRHTDTQYF. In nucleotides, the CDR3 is TGTGCCAGCAGCGATTGGCGGCACACAGATACGCAGTATTTT. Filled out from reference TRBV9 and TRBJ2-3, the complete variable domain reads DSGVTQTPKHLITATGQRVTLRCSPRSGDLSVYWYQQSLDQGLQFLIQYYNGEERAKGNILERFSAQQFPDLHSELNLSSLELGDSALYFCASSDWRHTDTQYFGPGTRLTVL.

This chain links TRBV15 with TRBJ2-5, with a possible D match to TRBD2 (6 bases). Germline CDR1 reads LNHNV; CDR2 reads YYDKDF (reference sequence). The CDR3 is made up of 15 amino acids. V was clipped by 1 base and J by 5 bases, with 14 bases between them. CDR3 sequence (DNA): TGTGCCACCAGCAGAGTGGGGCTGGAGGGCGAGACCCAGTACTTC. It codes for CATSRVGLEGETQYF.

The CDR3 DNA reads as TGTGCCAGCAGCCGCTGGGGGGGGGATAGCAATCAGCCCCAGCATTTT. Translating it yields CASSRWGGDSNQPQHF. The genes are TRBV2 and TRBJ1-5, with D perhaps TRBD1 (5 bases). This CDR3 comprises 16 residues. Germline V CDR1 and CDR2: SNHLY, FYNNEI. Trimming pared 6 bases from V and 0 bases from J, leaving 15 bases between.

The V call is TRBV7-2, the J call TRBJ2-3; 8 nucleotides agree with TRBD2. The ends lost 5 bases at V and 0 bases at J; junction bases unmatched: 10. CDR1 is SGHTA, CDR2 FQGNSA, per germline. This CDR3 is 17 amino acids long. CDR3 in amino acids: CASSPLKPSGSTDTQYF. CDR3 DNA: TGTGCCAGCAGCCCTCTAAAACCTAGCGGGAGCACAGATACGCAGTATTTT.

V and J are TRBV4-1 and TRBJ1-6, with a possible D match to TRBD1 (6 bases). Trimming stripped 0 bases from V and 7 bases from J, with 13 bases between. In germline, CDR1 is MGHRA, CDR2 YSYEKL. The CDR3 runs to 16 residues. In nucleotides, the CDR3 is TGCGCCAGCAGCCAAGATCCCGGACAGTGGAATTCACCCCTCCACTTT. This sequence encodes CASSQDPGQWNSPLHF.

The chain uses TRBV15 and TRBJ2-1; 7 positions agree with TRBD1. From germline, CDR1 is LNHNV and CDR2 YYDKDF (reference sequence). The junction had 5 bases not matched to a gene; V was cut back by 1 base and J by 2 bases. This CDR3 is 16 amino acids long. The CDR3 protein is CATSRGGGRAYNEQFF. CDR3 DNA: TGTGCCACCAGCAGAGGAGGGGGCAGGGCCTACAATGAGCAGTTCTTC.

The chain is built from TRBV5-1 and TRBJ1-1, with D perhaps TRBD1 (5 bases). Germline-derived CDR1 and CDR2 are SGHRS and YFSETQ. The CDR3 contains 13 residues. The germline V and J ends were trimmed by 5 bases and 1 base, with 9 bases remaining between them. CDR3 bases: TGCGCCAGCAGGGTGCAGGGGAACACTGAAGCTTTCTTT. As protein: CASRVQGNTEAFF.